The sequence of this T cell receptor (beta chain) was determined in a study of cytomegalovirus exposure and HLA in healthy donors. Vbeta (60) and Jbeta (13) primers were used in the PCR. The method was immunoSEQ multiplex PCR; TCRdb's version includes in-frame clones alone and lacks a portion of them. Of 100,000 to 150,000 clones in the sample, 15% to 19% were seen once. Germline assignment: CDR1 SGHKS and CDR2 YYEKEE (reference sequence). Unmatched junction bases numbered 20, after V lost 4 bases and J lost 9 bases. CDR3 length: 17 amino acids. This clone was counted only a few times. Sequencing was done on a sample of PBMCs. The V call is TRBV5-5, the J call TRBJ2-7; TRBD1 matches at 9 bases. The sequence was collected from a woman between 18 and 29 years old in good health and CMV-seronegative. CDR3 residues: CASSHTSGTGTTRGQYF. In DNA, the CDR3 is TGTGCCAGCAGCCACACCAGCGGGACAGGGACCACGCGTGGGCAGTACTTC.